The rows below give T cell receptor beta chains drawn from one sample of a study of radiation and T cells in renal cell carcinoma. Sequencing used immunoSEQ multiplex PCR; TCRdb keeps in-frame clones, though not all of them. In the table there are approximately 150,000 clones, around four fifths of which are singletons. This specimen consisted of blood, obtained from a patient whose treatment included radiotherapy and nephrectomy. These receptors all stem from a woman between 50 and 59 years old with renal cell carcinoma. Both conserved end residues are part of each CDR3. The D gene is left open where the match is weak. The listing skips clone size in some rows; elsewhere it reads once, few, many or a size class.

TRBV6-5	TRBD1	NA	TRBJ2-7	CASSYGGQFYEQYF	TGTGCCAGCAGTTACGGGGGACAGTTCTACGAGCAGTACTTC
TRBV7-9	NA	NA	TRBJ1-4	CASSQGNEKLFF	TGTGCCAGCAGCCAGGGCAACGAAAAACTGTTTTTT
TRBV15	NA	NA	TRBJ2-7	CATSRDRDEGIEQYF	TGTGCCACCAGCAGAGATAGGGACGAAGGGATTGAGCAGTACTTC
TRBV7-9	TRBD1	NA	TRBJ2-7	CASSLTQGAYEQYF	TGTGCCAGCAGCCTAACGCAGGGGGCCTACGAGCAGTACTTC
TRBV30	TRBD1	NA	TRBJ1-6	CAWSKTGNSPLHF	TGTGCCTGGAGTAAGACAGGGAATTCACCCCTCCACTTT
TRBV28	NA	NA	TRBJ2-4	CASSLTGVGRNIQYF	TGTGCCAGCAGTTTAACCGGGGTAGGGCGAAACATTCAGTACTTC
TRBV10-3	NA	NA	TRBJ2-7	CAIKASGSLHEQYF	TGTGCCATCAAGGCTTCGGGGTCGCTCCACGAGCAGTACTTC
TRBV5-4	TRBD2	few	TRBJ2-3	CASSLDAGVSDTQYF	TGTGCCAGCAGCTTGGACGCGGGAGTGTCAGATACGCAGTATTTT
TRBV5-6	NA	NA	TRBJ1-1	CASSLDLDTEAFF	TGTGCCAGCAGCTTGGATTTGGACACTGAAGCTTTCTTT
TRBV28	NA	NA	TRBJ1-1	CASSPGAEAFF	TGTGCCAGCAGTCCAGGGGCTGAAGCTTTCTTT
TRBV5-4	NA	NA	TRBJ1-4	CASSMRTATTNEKLFF	TGTGCCAGCAGCATGCGGACAGCTACAACTAATGAAAAACTGTTTTTT
TRBV5-1	TRBD1	NA	TRBJ1-1	CASSLAGQGTEAFF	TGCGCCAGCAGCTTGGCAGGACAGGGGACTGAAGCTTTCTTT
TRBV19	NA	NA	TRBJ1-6	CASASTTYSSYNSPLHF	TGTGCCAGTGCCTCAACCACCTATAGCTCCTATAATTCACCCCTCCACTTT
TRBV7-2	NA	NA	TRBJ1-2	CASSAGQLYGYTF	TGTGCCAGCAGCGCCGGACAGCTTTATGGCTACACCTTC
TRBV28	NA	NA	TRBJ1-5	CASRNSRASNQPQHF	TGTGCCAGCAGAAATAGCAGGGCGAGCAATCAGCCCCAGCATTTT
TRBV29-1	NA	NA	TRBJ1-2	CSVEGGGGTYYGYTF	TGCAGCGTTGAGGGAGGAGGGGGGACCTACTATGGCTACACCTTC
TRBV25-1	TRBD1	NA	TRBJ1-4	CASSSFGGDREKLFF	TGTGCCAGCAGCTCCTTTGGAGGGGACAGGGAAAAACTGTTTTTT
TRBV4-1	TRBD2	once	TRBJ2-1	CASSQVGGGGSYNEQFF	TGCGCCAGCAGCCAAGTGGGCGGCGGGGGATCCTACAATGAGCAGTTCTTC
TRBV5-1	NA	NA	TRBJ1-1	CASSQDSAIDTEAFF	TGCGCCAGCAGCCAGGACAGTGCGATAGACACTGAAGCTTTCTTT
TRBV7-7	NA	NA	TRBJ2-5	CASSLYSRETQYF	TGTGCCAGCAGCCTTTACAGTAGAGAGACCCAGTACTTC
TRBV6-5	NA	few	TRBJ2-3	CASSYSKGQRDTQYF	TGTGCCAGCAGTTACTCGAAAGGGCAGAGGGATACGCAGTATTTT
TRBV2	NA	NA	TRBJ2-2	CASSAPFSIPGELFF	TGTGCCAGCAGCGCACCCTTCTCCATCCCCGGGGAGCTGTTTTTT
TRBV7-8	NA	NA	TRBJ1-5	CASSLEGGGNQPQHF	TGTGCCAGCAGCTTAGAGGGGGGTGGCAATCAGCCCCAGCATTTT
TRBV9	TRBD1	once	TRBJ2-3	CASSAGTGTDTQYF	TGTGCCAGCAGCGCCGGGACAGGTACAGATACGCAGTATTTT
TRBV5-4	NA	NA	TRBJ2-7	CASSLGVSSYEQYF	TGTGCCAGCAGCTTAGGGGTAAGCTCCTACGAGCAGTACTTC
TRBV10-3	TRBD1	NA	TRBJ1-2	CAISEAQGGYGYTF	TGTGCCATCAGTGAGGCCCAGGGGGGGTATGGCTACACCTTC
TRBV5-8	NA	NA	TRBJ2-7	CASSHRWENYEQYF	TGTGCCAGCAGCCACCGGTGGGAAAACTACGAGCAGTACTTC
TRBV7-2	TRBD2	NA	TRBJ2-2	CASSLEAGEGTGELFF	TGTGCCAGCAGCTTAGAAGCGGGAGAGGGCACCGGGGAGCTGTTTTTT
TRBV5-1	NA	NA	TRBJ1-4	CASSLGGPNEKLFF	TGCGCCAGCAGCTTGGGCGGACCAAATGAAAAACTGTTTTTT
TRBV30	NA	NA	TRBJ2-3	CAWSRGPEQDTQYF	TGTGCCTGGAGCAGGGGCCCAGAGCAAGATACGCAGTATTTT
TRBV9	TRBD2	once	TRBJ2-1	CASGRLAGANEQFF	TGTGCCAGCGGCAGACTAGCGGGAGCCAATGAGCAGTTCTTC
TRBV28	NA	NA	TRBJ1-3	CASSSPPGNTIYF	TGTGCCAGCAGTTCCCCCCCGGGAAACACCATATATTTT
TRBV7-9	NA	NA	TRBJ2-6	CASSLRGLGANVLTF	TGTGCCAGCAGCTTAAGGGGACTTGGGGCCAACGTCCTGACTTTC
TRBV9	TRBD2	NA	TRBJ2-1	CASSQGLREYNEQFF	TGTGCCAGCAGTCAGGGACTAAGAGAATACAATGAGCAGTTCTTC
TRBV15	NA	NA	TRBJ2-2	CATSRDREAGELFF	TGTGCCACCAGCAGAGATCGCGAGGCCGGGGAGCTGTTTTTT